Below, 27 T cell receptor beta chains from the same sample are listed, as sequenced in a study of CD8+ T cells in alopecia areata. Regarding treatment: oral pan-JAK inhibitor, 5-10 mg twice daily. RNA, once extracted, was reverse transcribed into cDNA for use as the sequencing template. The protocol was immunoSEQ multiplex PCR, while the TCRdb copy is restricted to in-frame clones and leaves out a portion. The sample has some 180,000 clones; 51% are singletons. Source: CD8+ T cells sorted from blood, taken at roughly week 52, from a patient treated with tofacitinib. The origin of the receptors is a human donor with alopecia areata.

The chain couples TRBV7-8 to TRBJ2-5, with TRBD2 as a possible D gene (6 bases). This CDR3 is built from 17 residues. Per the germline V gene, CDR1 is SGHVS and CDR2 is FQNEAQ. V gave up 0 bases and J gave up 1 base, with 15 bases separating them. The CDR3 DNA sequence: TGTGCCAGCAGCTTAGCGCAAGGGGAGGAACTCCAAGAGACCCAGTACTTC. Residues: CASSLAQGEELQETQYF.

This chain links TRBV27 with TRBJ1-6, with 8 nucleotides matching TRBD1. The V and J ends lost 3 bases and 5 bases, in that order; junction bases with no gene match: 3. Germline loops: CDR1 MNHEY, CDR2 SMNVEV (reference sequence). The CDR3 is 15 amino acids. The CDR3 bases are TGTGCCAGCAGTTTGTGGACAGGGAATAATTCACCCCTCCACTTT. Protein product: CASSLWTGNNSPLHF.

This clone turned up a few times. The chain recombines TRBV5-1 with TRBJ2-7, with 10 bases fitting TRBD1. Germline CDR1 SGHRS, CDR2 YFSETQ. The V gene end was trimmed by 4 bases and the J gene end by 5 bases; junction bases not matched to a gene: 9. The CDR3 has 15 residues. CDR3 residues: CASSPTRQGADEQYF. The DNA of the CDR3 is TGCGCCAGCAGCCCTACCCGACAGGGGGCGGACGAGCAGTACTTC.

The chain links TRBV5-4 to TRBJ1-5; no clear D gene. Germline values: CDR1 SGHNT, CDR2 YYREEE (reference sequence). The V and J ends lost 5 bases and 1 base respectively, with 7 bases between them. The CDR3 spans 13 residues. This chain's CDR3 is CASSRESNQPQHF. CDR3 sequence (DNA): TGTGCCAGCAGTCGAGAAAGCAATCAGCCCCAGCATTTT.

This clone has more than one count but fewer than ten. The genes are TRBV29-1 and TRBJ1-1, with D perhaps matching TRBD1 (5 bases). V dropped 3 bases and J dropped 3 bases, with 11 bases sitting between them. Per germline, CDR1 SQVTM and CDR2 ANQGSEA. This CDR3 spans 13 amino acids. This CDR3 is CSVEMVTDTEAFF. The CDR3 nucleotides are TGCAGCGTTGAGATGGTGACAGACACTGAAGCTTTCTTT. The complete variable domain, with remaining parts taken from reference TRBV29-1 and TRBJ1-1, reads SAVISQKPSRDICQRGTSLTIQCQVDSQVTMMFWYRQQPGQSLTLIATANQGSEATYESGFVIDKFPISRPNLTFSTLTVSNMSPEDSSIYLCSVEMVTDTEAFFGQGTRLTVV.

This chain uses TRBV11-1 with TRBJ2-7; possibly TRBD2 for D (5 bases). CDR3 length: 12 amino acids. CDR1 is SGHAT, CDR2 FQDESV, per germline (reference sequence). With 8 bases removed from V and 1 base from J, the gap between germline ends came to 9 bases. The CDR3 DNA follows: TGTGCCAGCGGGAGTCTTTCCTACGAGCAGTACTTC. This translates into CASGSLSYEQYF.

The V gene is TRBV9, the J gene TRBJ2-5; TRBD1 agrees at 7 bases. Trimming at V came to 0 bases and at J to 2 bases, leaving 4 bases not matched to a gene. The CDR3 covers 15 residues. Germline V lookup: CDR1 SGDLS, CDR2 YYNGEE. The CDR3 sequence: CASSVVGTAQETQYF. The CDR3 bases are TGTGCCAGCAGCGTAGTGGGGACAGCTCAAGAGACCCAGTACTTC.

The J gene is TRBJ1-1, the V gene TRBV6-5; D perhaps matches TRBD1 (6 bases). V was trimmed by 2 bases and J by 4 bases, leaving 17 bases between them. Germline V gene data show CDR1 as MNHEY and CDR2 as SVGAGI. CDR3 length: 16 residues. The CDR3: CASSYGGAGASTEAFF. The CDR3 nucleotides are TGTGCCAGCAGTTACGGGGGGGCAGGGGCTAGCACTGAAGCTTTCTTT.

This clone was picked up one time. The CDR3 loop reads CASSQRDTSNYGYTF. CDR3 nucleotide sequence: TGCGCCAGCAGCCAAAGGGACACATCTAACTATGGCTACACCTTC. The chain links TRBV4-1 to TRBJ1-2; TRBD1 might be the D (6 bases). CDR3 length equals 15 residues. Germline V lookup: CDR1 MGHRA, CDR2 YSYEKL. The V and J ends lost 2 bases and 0 bases respectively, with 10 bases between them.

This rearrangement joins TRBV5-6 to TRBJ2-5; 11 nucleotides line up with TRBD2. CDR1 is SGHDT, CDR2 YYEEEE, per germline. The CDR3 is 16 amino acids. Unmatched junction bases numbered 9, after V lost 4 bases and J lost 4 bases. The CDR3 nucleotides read TGTGCCAGCAGCCCAGAGGGTAGCGGGGGGGTAGAGACCCAGTACTTC. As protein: CASSPEGSGGVETQYF. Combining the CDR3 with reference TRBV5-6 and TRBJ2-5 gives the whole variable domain DAGVTQSPTHLIKTRGQQVTLRCSPKSGHDTVSWYQQALGQGPQFIFQYYEEEERQRGNFPDRFSGHQFPNYSSELNVNALLLGDSALYLCASSPEGSGGVETQYFGPGTRLLVL.

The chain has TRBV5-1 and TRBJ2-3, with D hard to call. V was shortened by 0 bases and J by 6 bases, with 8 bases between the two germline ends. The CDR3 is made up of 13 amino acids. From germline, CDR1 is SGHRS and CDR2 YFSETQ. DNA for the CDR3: TGCGCCAGCAGCTTGGGCCCTCGGGATACGCAGTATTTT. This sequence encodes CASSLGPRDTQYF.

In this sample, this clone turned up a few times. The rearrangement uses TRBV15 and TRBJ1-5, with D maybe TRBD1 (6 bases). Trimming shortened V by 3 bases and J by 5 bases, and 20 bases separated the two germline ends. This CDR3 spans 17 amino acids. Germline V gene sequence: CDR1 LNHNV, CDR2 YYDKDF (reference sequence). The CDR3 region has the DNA TGTGCCACCAGCAGTGTAGATGGGGAGGGGGGCTATCAGCCCCAGCATTTT. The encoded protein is CATSSVDGEGGYQPQHF.

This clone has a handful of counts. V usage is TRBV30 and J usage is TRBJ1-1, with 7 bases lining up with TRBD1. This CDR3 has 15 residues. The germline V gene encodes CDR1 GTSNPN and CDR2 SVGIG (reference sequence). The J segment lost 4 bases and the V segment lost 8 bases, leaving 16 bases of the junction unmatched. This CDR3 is CARTGADTYGTEAFF. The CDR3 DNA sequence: TGTGCCCGAACAGGGGCAGACACTTACGGCACTGAAGCTTTCTTT.

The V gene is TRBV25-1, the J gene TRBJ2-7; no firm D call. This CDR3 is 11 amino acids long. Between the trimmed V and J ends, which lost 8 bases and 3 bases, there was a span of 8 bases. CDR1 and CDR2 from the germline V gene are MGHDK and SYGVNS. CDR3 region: CASCFGYEQYF. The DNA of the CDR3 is TGTGCCAGCTGCTTTGGCTACGAGCAGTACTTC.

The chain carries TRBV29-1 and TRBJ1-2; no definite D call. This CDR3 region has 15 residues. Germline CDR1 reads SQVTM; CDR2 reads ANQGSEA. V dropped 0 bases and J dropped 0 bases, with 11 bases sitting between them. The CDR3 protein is CSVEDRLQANYGYTF. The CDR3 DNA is TGCAGCGTTGAAGATCGACTTCAAGCTAACTATGGCTACACCTTC. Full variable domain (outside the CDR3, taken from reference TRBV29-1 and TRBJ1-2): SAVISQKPSRDICQRGTSLTIQCQVDSQVTMMFWYRQQPGQSLTLIATANQGSEATYESGFVIDKFPISRPNLTFSTLTVSNMSPEDSSIYLCSVEDRLQANYGYTFGSGTRLTVV.

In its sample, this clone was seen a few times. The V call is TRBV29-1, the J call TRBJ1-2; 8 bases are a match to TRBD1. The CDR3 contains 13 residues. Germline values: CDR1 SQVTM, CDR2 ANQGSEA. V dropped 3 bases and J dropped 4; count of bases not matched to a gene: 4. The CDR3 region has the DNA TGCAGCGTTGAGCGGACAGGGTTCTATGGCTACACCTTC. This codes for CSVERTGFYGYTF.

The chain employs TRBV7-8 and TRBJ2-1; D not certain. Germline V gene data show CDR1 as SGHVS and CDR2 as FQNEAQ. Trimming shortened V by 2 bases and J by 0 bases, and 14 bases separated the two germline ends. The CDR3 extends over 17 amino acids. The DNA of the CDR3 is TGTGCCAGCAGCTTATTGCCCGGAGAGAGCTCCTACAATGAGCAGTTCTTC. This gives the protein CASSLLPGESSYNEQFF.

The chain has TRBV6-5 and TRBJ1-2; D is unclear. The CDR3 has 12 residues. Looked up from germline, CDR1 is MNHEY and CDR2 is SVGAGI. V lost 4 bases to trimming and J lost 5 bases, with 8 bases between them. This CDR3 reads CASSSGQYGYTF. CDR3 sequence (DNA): TGTGCCAGCAGTTCCGGGCAGTATGGCTACACCTTC.

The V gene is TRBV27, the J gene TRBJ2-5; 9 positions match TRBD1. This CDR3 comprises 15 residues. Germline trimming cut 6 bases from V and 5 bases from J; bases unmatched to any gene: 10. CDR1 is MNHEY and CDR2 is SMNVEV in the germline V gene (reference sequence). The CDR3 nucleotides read TGTGCCAGCAGCCCCTCACAGGGGGCGGAGGAGACCCAGTACTTC. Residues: CASSPSQGAEETQYF.

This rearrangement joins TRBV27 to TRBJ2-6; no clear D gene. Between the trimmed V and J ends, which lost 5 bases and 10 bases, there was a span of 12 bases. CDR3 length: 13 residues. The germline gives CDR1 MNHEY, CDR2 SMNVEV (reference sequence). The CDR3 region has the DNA TGTGCCAGCAGTCCCGAATATCCTAACGTCCTGACTTTC. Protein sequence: CASSPEYPNVLTF. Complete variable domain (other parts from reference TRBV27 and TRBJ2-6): EAQVTQNPRYLITVTGKKLTVTCSQNMNHEYMSWYRQDPGLGLRQIYYSMNVEVTDKGDVPEGYKVSRKEKRNFPLILESPSPNQTSLYFCASSPEYPNVLTFGAGSRLTVL.

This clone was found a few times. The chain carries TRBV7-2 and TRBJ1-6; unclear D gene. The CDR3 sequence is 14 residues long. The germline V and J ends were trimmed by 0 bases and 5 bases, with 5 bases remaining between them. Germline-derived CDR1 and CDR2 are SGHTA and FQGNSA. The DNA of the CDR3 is TGTGCCAGCAGCTTAGCGAGCCATAATTCACCCCTCCACTTT. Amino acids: CASSLASHNSPLHF.

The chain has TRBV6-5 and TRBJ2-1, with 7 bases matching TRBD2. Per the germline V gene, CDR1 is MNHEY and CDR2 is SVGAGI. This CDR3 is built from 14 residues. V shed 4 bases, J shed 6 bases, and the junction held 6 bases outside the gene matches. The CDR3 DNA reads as TGTGCCAGCAGTTGGGGAGGGAGAGGCAATGAGCAGTTCTTC. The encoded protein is CASSWGGRGNEQFF.

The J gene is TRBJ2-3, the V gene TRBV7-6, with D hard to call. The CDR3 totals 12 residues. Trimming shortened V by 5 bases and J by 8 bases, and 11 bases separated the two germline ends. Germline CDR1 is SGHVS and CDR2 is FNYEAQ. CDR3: CASSNLLGTQYF. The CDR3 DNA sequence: TGTGCCAGCAGCAACCTTTTAGGTACGCAGTATTTT.

Here the CDR3 reads CASSPEEGAVNSPLHF. DNA of the CDR3: TGTGCCAGCAGCCCCGAGGAGGGGGCAGTTAATTCACCCCTCCACTTT. V gene TRBV7-6 combines with J gene TRBJ1-6; 7 nucleotides agree with TRBD1. The CDR3 has 16 amino acids. Germline V gene lookup returns CDR1 SGHVS and CDR2 FNYEAQ. V trimming: 5 bases; J trimming: 6 bases; junction bases outside the gene matches: 10.

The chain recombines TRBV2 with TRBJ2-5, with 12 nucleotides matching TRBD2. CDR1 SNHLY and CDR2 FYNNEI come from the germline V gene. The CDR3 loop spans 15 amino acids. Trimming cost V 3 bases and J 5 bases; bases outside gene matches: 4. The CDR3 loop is CASSDRTSGVETQYF. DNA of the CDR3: TGTGCCAGCAGTGATAGGACTAGCGGGGTCGAGACCCAGTACTTC.

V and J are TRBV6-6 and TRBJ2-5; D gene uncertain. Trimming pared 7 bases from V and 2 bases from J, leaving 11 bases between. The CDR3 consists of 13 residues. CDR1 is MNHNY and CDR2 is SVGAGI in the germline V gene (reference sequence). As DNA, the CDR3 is TGTGCCAGCACCTACCCGGAACAAGAGACCCAGTACTTC. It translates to CASTYPEQETQYF.

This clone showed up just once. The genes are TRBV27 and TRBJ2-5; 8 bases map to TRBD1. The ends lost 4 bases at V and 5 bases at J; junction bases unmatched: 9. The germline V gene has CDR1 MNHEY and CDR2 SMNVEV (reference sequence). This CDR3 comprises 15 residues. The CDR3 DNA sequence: TGTGCCAGCAGTTCCGAGGACAGGGTCGGGGAGACCCAGTACTTC. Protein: CASSSEDRVGETQYF.